Shown below are 4 T cell receptor beta chains from a single sample sequenced in a study of blood T cells in healthy people across ages (dated by TCRdb to 2013 to 2016). The library came from 5' RACE. Sequencing instrument: Illumina HiSeq 2500. A second PCR of 7 to 11 cycles was run with a J-beta primer mix and a sample-barcoded 5' primer. TCRdb redid the processing of the public reads, applying fastp at Q25 and MiXCR, and retained in-frame beta chains. CDR3 protein duplicates are merged, each entry listing the most common genes and DNA. Across this sample there are more than 1.4 million distinct CDR3 sequences, with around 39% seen only once. Of the sample, 7.9% is held by the ten largest clones. The sequenced sample consisted of blood. The receptors shown here come from a woman under 30 in good health.

The gene calls are TRBV27 and TRBJ2-3, with 9 bases lining up with TRBD2. CDR1 and CDR2 (germline): MNHEY, SMNVEV (reference sequence). CDR3 length equals 16 residues. The ends lost 2 bases at V and 4 bases at J; junction bases unmatched: 7. The CDR3 sequence is CASSLIAGVGADTQYF. The CDR3 DNA reads TGTGCCAGCAGTTTAATAGCGGGAGTGGGGGCAGATACGCAGTATTTT.

This sequence joins TRBV18 and TRBJ2-5; D gene ambiguous. V dropped 6 bases and J dropped 5 bases, with 13 bases sitting between them. Germline CDR1 is KGHSH and CDR2 is LQKENI. The CDR3 is 13 residues long. For the CDR3, the DNA is TGTGCCAGCTCCCGTCCCGAAGGGGAGACCCAGTACTTC. Translating it yields CASSRPEGETQYF.

The chain is built from TRBV7-2 and TRBJ2-1, with TRBD2 identical over 9 bases. The CDR3 contains 14 residues. V lost 5 bases to trimming and J lost 9 bases; unmatched junction nucleotides: 8. In germline, CDR1 is SGHTA, CDR2 FQGNSA. CDR3 nucleotide sequence: TGTGCCAGCAGCCCCCGGATAGCGGGAGTTGAGCAGTTCTTC. Its translation: CASSPRIAGVEQFF.

Worth noting for this clonotype: The junction does not match germline at one end; this may be a read error. The chain carries TRBV5-1 and TRBJ1-2, with 9 bases aligning to TRBD1. From germline, CDR1 is SGHRS and CDR2 YFSETQ. This CDR3 has 15 residues. Here the CDR3 reads CASRLDPGQGYGYTF. In nucleotides, the CDR3 is TGCGCCAGCAGGTTGGATCCGGGACAGGGTTATGGCTACACCTTC.